Sequencing of this TCR beta chain was carried out in a study of blood T cell repertoires in COVID-19. Study as a whole: The United States, Italy and Spain supplied acute and convalescent COVID-19 samples.

The Seattle patients joined while their infection was active and were tracked longitudinally afterward. Only in-frame clones appear in the TCRdb table, and some are missing; sequencing was by immunoSEQ multiplex PCR. The table has some 320,000 clones, under 90% seen once. The CDR3 loop spans 13 amino acids. V lost 2 bases, J lost 5 bases, and 10 bases lay in between. Per germline, CDR1 MGHDK and CDR2 SYGVNS. This sequence joins TRBV25-1 and TRBJ2-7; D is perhaps TRBD1 (6 bases). Material for sequencing was peripheral blood. This TCR was recovered from a woman between 25 and 40 years old with COVID-19, enrolled during active disease. CDR3: CASSEAGDNEQYF. The CDR3 DNA sequence: TGTGCCAGCAGTGAAGCAGGGGATAACGAGCAGTACTTC.